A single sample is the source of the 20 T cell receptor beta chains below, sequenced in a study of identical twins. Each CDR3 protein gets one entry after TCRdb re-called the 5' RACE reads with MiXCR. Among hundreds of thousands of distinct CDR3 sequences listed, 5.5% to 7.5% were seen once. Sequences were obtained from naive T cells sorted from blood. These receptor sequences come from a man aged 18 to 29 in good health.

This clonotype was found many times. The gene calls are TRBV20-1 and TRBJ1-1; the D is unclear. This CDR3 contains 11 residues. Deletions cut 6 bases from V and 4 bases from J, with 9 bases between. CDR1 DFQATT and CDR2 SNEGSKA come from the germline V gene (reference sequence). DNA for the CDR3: TGCAGTGCCACGTTGGTCACTGAAGCTTTCTTT. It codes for CSATLVTEAFF.

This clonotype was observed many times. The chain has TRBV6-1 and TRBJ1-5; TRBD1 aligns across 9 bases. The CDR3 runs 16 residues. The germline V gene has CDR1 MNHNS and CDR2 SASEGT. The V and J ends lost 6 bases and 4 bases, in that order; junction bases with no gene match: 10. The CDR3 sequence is CASSLTGGNGNQPQHF. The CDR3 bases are TGTGCCAGCAGCCTTACAGGGGGCAACGGAAATCAGCCCCAGCATTTT.

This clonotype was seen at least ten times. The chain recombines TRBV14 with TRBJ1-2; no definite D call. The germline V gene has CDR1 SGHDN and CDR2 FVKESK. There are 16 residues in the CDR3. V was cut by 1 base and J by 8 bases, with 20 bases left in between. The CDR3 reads CASSQGRILGGGGYTF. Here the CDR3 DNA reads TGTGCCAGCAGCCAAGGCCGGATTTTAGGAGGAGGAGGCTACACCTTC.

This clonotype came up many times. CDR3 nucleotide sequence: TGTGCCAGCAGCCAAGGACAGTTATCTGGAAACACCATATATTTT. Its translation is CASSQGQLSGNTIYF. J is TRBJ1-3 and V is TRBV3-1, with D perhaps TRBD1 (5 bases). CDR3 size: 15 residues. Looked up from germline, CDR1 is LGHDT and CDR2 is YNNKEL (reference sequence). The V gene lost 1 base and the J gene lost 1 base, with 8 bases spanning the gap. The full variable domain, rest sourced from reference TRBV3-1 and TRBJ1-3, is DTAVSQTPKYLVTQMGNDKSIKCEQNLGHDTMYWYKQDSKKFLKIMFSYNNKELIINETVPNRFSPKSPDKAHLNLHINSLELGDSAVYFCASSQGQLSGNTIYFGEGSWLTVV.

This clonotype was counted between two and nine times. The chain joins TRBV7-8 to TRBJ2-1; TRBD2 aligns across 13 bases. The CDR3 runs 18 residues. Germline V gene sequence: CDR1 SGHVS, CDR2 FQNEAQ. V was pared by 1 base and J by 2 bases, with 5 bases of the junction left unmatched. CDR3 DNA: TGTGCCAGCAGCTTAGTGGCCACTAGCGGGAGGGCCTACAATGAGCAGTTCTTC. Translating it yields CASSLVATSGRAYNEQFF.

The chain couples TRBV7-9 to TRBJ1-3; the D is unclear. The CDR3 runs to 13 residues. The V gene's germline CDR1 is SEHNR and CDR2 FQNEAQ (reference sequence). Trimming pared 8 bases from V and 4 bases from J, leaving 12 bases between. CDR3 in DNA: TGTGCCAGCGAGGCCCTTCTCGGAAACACCATATATTTT. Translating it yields CASEALLGNTIYF.

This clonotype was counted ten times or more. CDR3 amino acids: CSVDRRGVRGYEQYF. CDR3 bases: TGCAGCGTTGACCGGAGGGGGGTGCGGGGGTACGAGCAGTACTTC. V and J are TRBV29-1 and TRBJ2-7, with D possibly TRBD2 on 7 matching bases. This CDR3 is built from 15 residues. V gave up 3 bases and J gave up 4 bases, with 19 bases separating them. Germline V CDR1 and CDR2: SQVTM, ANQGSEA.

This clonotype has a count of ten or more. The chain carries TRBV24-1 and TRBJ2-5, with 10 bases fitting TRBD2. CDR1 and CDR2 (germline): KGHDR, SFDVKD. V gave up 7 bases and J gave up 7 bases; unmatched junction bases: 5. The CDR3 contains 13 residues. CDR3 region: CATRLAGDGTQYF. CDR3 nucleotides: TGTGCCACCAGGCTAGCGGGAGATGGGACCCAGTACTTC.

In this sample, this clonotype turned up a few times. The CDR3 region is CSGEGTGGVLGNQPQHF. As DNA, the CDR3 is TGCAGTGGGGAAGGGACAGGGGGCGTTTTGGGCAATCAGCCCCAGCATTTT. The chain combines TRBV20-1 with TRBJ1-5; 12 bases agree with TRBD1. V lost 7 bases and J lost 2; bases outside the gene matches: 12. Germline V lookup: CDR1 DFQATT, CDR2 SNEGSKA (reference sequence). The length of the CDR3 is 17 residues.

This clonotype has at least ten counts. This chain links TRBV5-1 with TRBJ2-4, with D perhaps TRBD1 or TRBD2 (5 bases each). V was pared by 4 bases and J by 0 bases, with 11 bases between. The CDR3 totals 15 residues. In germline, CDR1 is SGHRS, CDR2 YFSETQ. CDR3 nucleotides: TGCGCCAGCAGCCATGGGACCTTAGCCAAAAACATTCAGTACTTC. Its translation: CASSHGTLAKNIQYF.

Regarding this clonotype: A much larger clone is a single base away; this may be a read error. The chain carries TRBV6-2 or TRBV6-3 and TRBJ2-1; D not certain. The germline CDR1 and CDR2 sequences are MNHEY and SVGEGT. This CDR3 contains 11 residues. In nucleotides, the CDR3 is TGTGCCAGCAGTTACTTCGTCGAGCGGTTCTTC. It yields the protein CASSYFVERFF.

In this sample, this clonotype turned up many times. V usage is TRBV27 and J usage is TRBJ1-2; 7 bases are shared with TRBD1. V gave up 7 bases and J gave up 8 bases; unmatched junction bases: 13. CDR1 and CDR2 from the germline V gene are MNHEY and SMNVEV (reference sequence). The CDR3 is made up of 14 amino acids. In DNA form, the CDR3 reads TGTGCCAGCACCCACCGGGGGACAGCCGGGGGCTACACCTTC. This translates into CASTHRGTAGGYTF.

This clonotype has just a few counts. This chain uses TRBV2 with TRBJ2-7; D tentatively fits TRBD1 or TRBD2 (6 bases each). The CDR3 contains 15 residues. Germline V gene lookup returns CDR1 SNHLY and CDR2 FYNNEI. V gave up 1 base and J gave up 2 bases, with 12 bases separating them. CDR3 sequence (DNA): TGTGCCAGCAGTGAAGAGGGGGGCTCCCCCTACGAGCAGTACTTC. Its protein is CASSEEGGSPYEQYF.

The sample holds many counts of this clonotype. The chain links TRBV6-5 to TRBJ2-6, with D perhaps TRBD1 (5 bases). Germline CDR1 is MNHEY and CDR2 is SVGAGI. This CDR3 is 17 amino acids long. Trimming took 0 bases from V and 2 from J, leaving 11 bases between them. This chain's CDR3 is CASSYSTQGTGANVLTF. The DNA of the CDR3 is TGTGCCAGCAGTTACTCGACTCAGGGAACTGGGGCCAACGTCCTGACTTTC.

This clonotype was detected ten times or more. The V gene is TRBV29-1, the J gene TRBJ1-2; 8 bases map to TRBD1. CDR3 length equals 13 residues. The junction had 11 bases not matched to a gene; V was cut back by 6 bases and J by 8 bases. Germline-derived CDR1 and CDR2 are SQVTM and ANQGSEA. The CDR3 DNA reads TGCAGCGTACGGGATGGGACAGGAGGAGGCTACACCTTC. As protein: CSVRDGTGGGYTF.

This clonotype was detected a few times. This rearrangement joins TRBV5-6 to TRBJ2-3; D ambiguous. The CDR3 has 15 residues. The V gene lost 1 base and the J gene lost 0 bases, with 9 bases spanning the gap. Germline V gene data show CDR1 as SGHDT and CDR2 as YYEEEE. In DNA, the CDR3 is TGTGCCAGCAGCTTGAACCCGTCTAGCACAGATACGCAGTATTTT. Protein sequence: CASSLNPSSTDTQYF. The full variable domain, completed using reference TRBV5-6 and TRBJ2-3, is DAGVTQSPTHLIKTRGQQVTLRCSPKSGHDTVSWYQQALGQGPQFIFQYYEEEERQRGNFPDRFSGHQFPNYSSELNVNALLLGDSALYLCASSLNPSSTDTQYFGPGTRLTVL.

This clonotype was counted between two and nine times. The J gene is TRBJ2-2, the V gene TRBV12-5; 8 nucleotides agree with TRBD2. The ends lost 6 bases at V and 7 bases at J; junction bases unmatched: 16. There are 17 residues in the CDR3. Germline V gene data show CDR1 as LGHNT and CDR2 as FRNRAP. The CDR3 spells CASGPTTGGLYGGELFF. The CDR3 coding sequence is TGTGCTAGTGGCCCCACTACGGGAGGGCTATATGGCGGGGAGCTGTTTTTT.

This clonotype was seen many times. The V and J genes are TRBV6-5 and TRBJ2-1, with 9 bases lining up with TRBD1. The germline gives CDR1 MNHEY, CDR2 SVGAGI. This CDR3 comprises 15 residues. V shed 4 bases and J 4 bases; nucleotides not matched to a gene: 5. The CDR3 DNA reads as TGTGCCAGCAGTTCGGACAGGGGTCAGTACAATGAGCAGTTCTTC. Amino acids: CASSSDRGQYNEQFF.

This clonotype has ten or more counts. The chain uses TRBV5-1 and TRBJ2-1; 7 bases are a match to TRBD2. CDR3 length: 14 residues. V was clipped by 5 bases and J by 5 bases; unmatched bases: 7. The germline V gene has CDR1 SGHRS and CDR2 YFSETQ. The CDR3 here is CASRAGALNNEQFF. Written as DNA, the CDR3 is TGCGCCAGCAGGGCGGGAGCTCTGAACAATGAGCAGTTCTTC. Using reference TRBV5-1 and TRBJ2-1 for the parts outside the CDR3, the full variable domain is KAGVTQTPRYLIKTRGQQVTLSCSPISGHRSVSWYQQTPGQGLQFLFEYFSETQRNKGNFPGRFSGRQFSNSRSEMNVSTLELGDSALYLCASRAGALNNEQFFGPGTRLTVL.

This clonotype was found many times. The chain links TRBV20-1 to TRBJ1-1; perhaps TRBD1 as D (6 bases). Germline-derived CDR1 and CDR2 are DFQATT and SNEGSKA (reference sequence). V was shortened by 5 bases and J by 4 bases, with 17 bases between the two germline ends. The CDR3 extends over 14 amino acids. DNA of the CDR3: TGCAGTGCTCTACCGGGCAGGGGAGGCACTGAAGCTTTCTTT. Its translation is CSALPGRGGTEAFF.